What follows are 32 T cell receptor beta chains derived from one specimen sequenced in a study of shared clonotypes between healthy human individuals. Generated by immunoSEQ multiplex PCR, the TCRdb table keeps only in-frame clones and is missing some. The sample records fewer than 600,000 clones, around 76% being singletons. The sample comprised PBMCs. These receptors came from a middle-aged woman in good health. Some clones in this sample may be carry-over from other donors' samples.

This clone was found a few times. The chain couples TRBV30 to TRBJ2-3; D remains ambiguous. This CDR3 contains 12 residues. The V gene lost 2 bases and the J gene lost 4 bases, with 7 bases spanning the gap. Per the germline V gene, CDR1 is GTSNPN and CDR2 is SVGIG (reference sequence). CDR3 nucleotides: TGTGCCTGGAGTATGGTCTCAGATACGCAGTATTTT. This translates into CAWSMVSDTQYF.

The rearrangement links TRBV10-3 to TRBJ2-5; a possible D gene is TRBD1 (6 bases). CDR3 size: 14 residues. The V and J ends lost 7 bases and 2 bases respectively, with 14 bases between them. The germline gives CDR1 ENHRY, CDR2 SYGVKD. This chain's CDR3 is CAINPGQLQETQYF. CDR3 coding DNA: TGTGCCATCAATCCGGGACAACTACAAGAGACCCAGTACTTC.

This clone has more than one count but fewer than ten. The chain couples TRBV15 to TRBJ1-5; tentative D call: TRBD1 (6 bases). The CDR3 covers 15 residues. Germline V gene lookup returns CDR1 LNHNV and CDR2 YYDKDF (reference sequence). Trimming shortened V by 3 bases and J by 3 bases, and 12 bases separated the two germline ends. CDR3 sequence reads: CATSRGGGSNQPQHF. CDR3 nucleotide sequence: TGTGCCACCAGCAGGGGAGGGGGGTCCAATCAGCCCCAGCATTTT.

V gene TRBV2 combines with J gene TRBJ2-1, with 7 bases that match TRBD2. The CDR3 has 13 residues. Trimming removed 8 bases from V and 4 bases from J; junction bases left unmatched: 5. Germline CDR1 is SNHLY and CDR2 is FYNNEI. The CDR3 DNA sequence: TGTGCCAGCCAGGCTAGCGGTTACAATGAGCAGTTCTTC. This sequence encodes CASQASGYNEQFF.

This clone was seen ten or more times. At one of its ends the junction is not consistent with the germline gene, which may arise from a read error. Other DNA sequences in this specimen translate into the identical CDR3. This rearrangement joins TRBV4-1 to TRBJ1-4, with D unclear. The length of the CDR3 is 16 residues. In germline, CDR1 is MGHRA, CDR2 YSYEKL. The DNA of the CDR3 is TGCGCCAGCAGCTCACTGGTCCGGGCAACTAATGAAAAGCTGTTTTTT. This sequence encodes CASSSLVRATNEKLFF.

This chain joins TRBV6-5 and TRBJ1-6, with D possibly being TRBD1 (6 bases). The V end lost 2 bases, the J end lost 9 bases, and 8 bases lay between the germline ends. The CDR3 totals 13 residues. CDR1 and CDR2 (germline): MNHEY, SVGAGI. The CDR3 protein is CASSYGRGSPLHF. The CDR3 DNA sequence: TGTGCCAGCAGTTACGGCAGGGGTTCACCCCTCCACTTT.

The chain combines TRBV4-1 with TRBJ1-5, with D maybe TRBD1 (5 bases). Germline V CDR1 and CDR2: MGHRA, YSYEKL. Trimming shortened V by 5 bases and J by 0 bases, and 11 bases separated the two germline ends. This CDR3 has 15 amino acids. The CDR3, as DNA: TGCGCCAGCAGCTACCGGGGCGATAGCAATCAGCCCCAGCATTTT. Translating gives CASSYRGDSNQPQHF.

V is TRBV5-4 and J is TRBJ1-2; possibly TRBD1 for D (5 bases). The CDR3 extends over 13 amino acids. Per germline, CDR1 SGHNT and CDR2 YYREEE (reference sequence). The V and J ends lost 7 bases and 6 bases respectively, with 16 bases between them. This CDR3 is CASVWGGVDGYTF. DNA for the CDR3: TGTGCCAGCGTCTGGGGGGGTGTGGATGGCTACACCTTC.

This clone was seen a handful of times. This sequence joins TRBV28 and TRBJ1-2; 7 nucleotides line up with TRBD1. Germline V gives CDR1 MDHEN, CDR2 SYDVKM. The V and J ends lost 5 bases and 6 bases, in that order; junction bases with no gene match: 18. CDR3 length: 17 amino acids. The CDR3 sequence is CASSPHATGWSFNGYTF. DNA for the CDR3: TGTGCCAGCAGTCCCCATGCGACAGGGTGGTCTTTCAATGGCTACACCTTC.

This sequence joins TRBV20-1 and TRBJ2-1; tentatively, D is TRBD1 (5 bases). Trimming pared 3 bases from V and 11 bases from J, leaving 8 bases between. This CDR3 comprises 10 residues. In germline, CDR1 is DFQATT, CDR2 SNEGSKA (reference sequence). CDR3 sequence: CSASLGQQFF. The DNA of the CDR3 is TGCAGTGCTAGCTTGGGGCAGCAGTTCTTC.

The chain employs TRBV9 and TRBJ2-1; D ambiguous. CDR3 length: 14 amino acids. Deletions cut 0 bases from V and 9 bases from J, with 13 bases between. The germline V gene encodes CDR1 SGDLS and CDR2 YYNGEE. CDR3 loop: CASSVGSIFSEQFF. The CDR3 DNA follows: TGTGCCAGCAGCGTAGGGTCTATCTTCAGTGAGCAGTTCTTC. Filled out from reference TRBV9 and TRBJ2-1, the complete variable domain reads DSGVTQTPKHLITATGQRVTLRCSPRSGDLSVYWYQQSLDQGLQFLIQYYNGEERAKGNILERFSAQQFPDLHSELNLSSLELGDSALYFCASSVGSIFSEQFFGPGTRLTVL.

This clone was detected a few times. The chain joins TRBV2 to TRBJ2-1; no firm D call. This CDR3 has 13 residues. V was cut by 8 bases and J by 1 base, with 9 bases left in between. The germline V gene has CDR1 SNHLY and CDR2 FYNNEI. CDR3 residues: CASGVGSYNEQFF. CDR3 DNA: TGTGCCAGCGGGGTAGGGTCCTACAATGAGCAGTTCTTC.

This clone showed up just once. This chain links TRBV2 with TRBJ2-1, with 14 bases matching TRBD2. The trim removed 9 bases at V and 13 bases at J, leaving 14 bases unmatched. The V gene's germline CDR1 is SNHLY and CDR2 FYNNEI. The CDR3 loop spans 15 amino acids. This CDR3 is CASMGTSGSFGRQFF. DNA of the CDR3: TGTGCCAGTATGGGGACTAGCGGGAGTTTTGGTCGTCAGTTCTTC.

The V and J genes are TRBV2 and TRBJ2-1; 10 bases fit TRBD2. The germline V gene encodes CDR1 SNHLY and CDR2 FYNNEI. This CDR3 has 14 residues. The V and J ends lost 8 bases and 9 bases, in that order; junction bases with no gene match: 10. CDR3 sequence: CASASGRALGEQFF. DNA for the CDR3: TGTGCCAGCGCGAGCGGGAGGGCCCTCGGTGAGCAGTTCTTC. The complete variable domain, with remaining parts taken from reference TRBV2 and TRBJ2-1, reads EPEVTQTPSHQVTQMGQEVILRCVPISNHLYFYWYRQILGQKVEFLVSFYNNEISEKSEIFDDQFSVERPDGSNFTLKIRSTKLEDSAMYFCASASGRALGEQFFGPGTRLTVL.

The rearrangement links TRBV28 to TRBJ2-7, with D perhaps given as TRBD1 or TRBD2 (7 bases each). The germline V gene encodes CDR1 MDHEN and CDR2 SYDVKM. Trimming removed 8 bases from V and 6 bases from J, with 26 bases in between. This CDR3 has 16 residues. In nucleotides, the CDR3 is TGTGCCAGCGCACGGGGAGGGGGCGCAGCTATCCCCGAGCAGTACTTC. Its translation: CASARGGGAAIPEQYF.

As concerns this clone: The junction departs from germline at one end; a sequencing error may be responsible. Other DNA sequences within the sample encode an identical CDR3. The chain employs TRBV9 and TRBJ1-1, with D maybe TRBD1 (6 bases). The CDR3 loop spans 13 amino acids. Germline-derived CDR1 and CDR2 are SGDLS and YYNGEE. The CDR3 loop reads CASSRQVNTEAFF. CDR3 DNA: TGCGCCAGCAGCAGACAGGTGAACACTGAAGCTTTCTTT.

The gene calls are TRBV6-6 and TRBJ2-7, with 12 bases matching TRBD2. V lost 8 bases, J lost 6 bases, and 11 bases stayed unmatched. The CDR3 loop spans 15 amino acids. Germline lookup yields CDR1 MNHNY and CDR2 SVGAGI (reference sequence). CDR3 amino acids: CASGVGLAGGSEQYF. As DNA, the CDR3 is TGTGCCAGCGGCGTTGGGCTAGCGGGAGGGAGCGAGCAGTACTTC.

The chain joins TRBV28 to TRBJ1-4; no reliable D call. The germline V and J ends were trimmed by 8 bases and 10 bases, with 14 bases remaining between them. The germline V gene has CDR1 MDHEN and CDR2 SYDVKM. The CDR3 contains 12 residues. This CDR3 reads CASRSIDLKLFF. The CDR3, as DNA: TGTGCCAGCCGTAGTATCGACCTAAAACTGTTTTTT.

The gene calls are TRBV5-1 and TRBJ2-3; 8 nucleotides match TRBD2. Trimming at V came to 2 bases and at J to 5 bases, leaving 13 bases not matched to a gene. CDR1 SGHRS and CDR2 YFSETQ come from the germline V gene. This CDR3 comprises 17 residues. In nucleotides, the CDR3 is TGCGCCAGCAGCTTTCGAGGAGCGGGAGTATTAGGAGATACGCAGTATTTT. It translates to CASSFRGAGVLGDTQYF.

The chain is built from TRBV5-1 and TRBJ2-5; D possibly corresponds to TRBD1 (5 bases). V was cut by 5 bases and J by 0 bases, with 11 bases left in between. Looked up from germline, CDR1 is SGHRS and CDR2 is YFSETQ. This CDR3 spans 14 amino acids. The CDR3 DNA follows: TGCGCCAGCAGACCAGACAGCTACCAAGAGACCCAGTACTTC. Protein: CASRPDSYQETQYF.

This sequence joins TRBV10-3 and TRBJ1-2, with D possibly being TRBD1 (5 bases). V shed 3 bases and J shed 8 bases, with 13 bases lying between them. The germline gives CDR1 ENHRY, CDR2 SYGVKD. CDR3 length: 13 amino acids. The CDR3 spells CAISERGWQGYTF. The CDR3 bases are TGTGCCATCAGTGAACGGGGGTGGCAAGGCTACACCTTC.

The chain recombines TRBV10-1 with TRBJ2-7, with no clear D. Germline lookup yields CDR1 WNHNN and CDR2 SYGVQD (reference sequence). The CDR3 covers 13 residues. Between the trimmed V and J ends, which lost 6 bases and 2 bases, there was a span of 11 bases. Here the CDR3 DNA reads TGCGCCAGCAGCCGCGGCCTAGCCTACGAGCAGTACTTC. It encodes CASSRGLAYEQYF.

The genes are TRBV29-1 and TRBJ1-2, with a tentative D call TRBD1 (5 bases). The germline V and J ends were trimmed by 0 bases and 8 bases, with 22 bases remaining between them. CDR1 is SQVTM and CDR2 is ANQGSEA in the germline V gene. This CDR3 comprises 16 residues. In DNA form, the CDR3 reads TGCAGCGTTGAAGAAGTAAAGTCAGGGCCCTCGTTCGGCTACACCTTC. This codes for CSVEEVKSGPSFGYTF.

The chain has TRBV4-3 and TRBJ1-4, with a tentative D call TRBD1 (6 bases). Germline CDR1 is LGHNA and CDR2 is YSLEER. The CDR3 loop spans 16 amino acids. V was shortened by 4 bases and J by 8 bases, with 20 bases between the two germline ends. This chain's CDR3 is CASSPRTDRIGEKLFF. The CDR3 DNA is TGCGCCAGCAGCCCCCGGACAGACCGGATTGGGGAAAAACTGTTTTTT.

This chain links TRBV5-1 with TRBJ2-3; 7 nucleotides agree with TRBD2. Germline assignment: CDR1 SGHRS and CDR2 YFSETQ. Trimming cost V 4 bases and J 1 base; bases outside gene matches: 9. The length of the CDR3 is 16 residues. For the CDR3, the DNA is TGCGCCAGCAGCCCCCGGTGGGCGGGAGGCACAGATACGCAGTATTTT. Protein product: CASSPRWAGGTDTQYF.

V usage is TRBV7-6 and J usage is TRBJ1-4; D is unresolved. Trimming removed 2 bases from V and 9 bases from J, with 10 bases in between. The length of the CDR3 is 13 residues. Per the germline V gene, CDR1 is SGHVS and CDR2 is FNYEAQ. CDR3 sequence: CASSLQGPKKLFF. The CDR3 coding sequence is TGTGCCAGCAGCTTACAAGGACCAAAAAAACTGTTTTTT.

This clone was seen a single time. The J gene is TRBJ2-7, the V gene TRBV5-1; D might be TRBD1 (6 bases). CDR3 size: 19 residues. CDR1 and CDR2 from the germline V gene are SGHRS and YFSETQ. V lost 4 bases to trimming and J lost 2 bases, with 28 bases between them. The CDR3 nucleotides are TGCGCCAGCAGCATTGATATTATGAGCAGGGGTTTTCCCACCTACGAGCAGTACTTC. The encoded protein is CASSIDIMSRGFPTYEQYF.

This rearrangement joins TRBV6-1 to TRBJ2-2; TRBD2 aligns across 11 bases. The CDR3 runs to 18 residues. Germline CDR1 is MNHNS and CDR2 is SASEGT. Losses at the gene ends were 1 base for V and 3 bases for J; bases not matched to a gene: 7. For the CDR3, the DNA is TGTGCCAGCAGTGAAGTTGTAGCGGGAGGGCCAGACACCGGGGAGCTGTTTTTT. It translates to CASSEVVAGGPDTGELFF.

On this clone: Sequence at one end of the junction differs from germline and may be a read error. The gene calls are TRBV14 and TRBJ2-5, with 12 positions matching TRBD2. This CDR3 comprises 12 residues. Germline V gives CDR1 SGHDN, CDR2 FVKESK. CDR3 sequence: CASSPRTSGINF. As DNA, the CDR3 is TGTGCCAGCAGCCCGAGGACTAGCGGGATAAACTTC.

This clone was counted between two and nine times. The CDR3 protein is CAIESDHANEQFF. The DNA for the CDR3 is TGTGCCATCGAGTCCGACCATGCGAATGAGCAGTTCTTC. V usage is TRBV10-3 and J usage is TRBJ2-1, with no clear D. V lost 8 bases and J lost 7, with 15 bases in between. This CDR3 comprises 13 residues. Germline V gives CDR1 ENHRY, CDR2 SYGVKD.

This clone was detected a few times. The chain carries TRBV14 and TRBJ1-5, with D perhaps TRBD1 (5 bases). Germline V gene sequence: CDR1 SGHDN, CDR2 FVKESK. The V end lost 4 bases, the J end lost 7 bases, and 8 bases lay between the germline ends. This CDR3 contains 12 residues. For the CDR3, the DNA is TGTGCCAGCAGCCCTCGGGGGCAGCCCCAGCATTTT. Translation: CASSPRGQPQHF.

The chain combines TRBV7-9 with TRBJ1-1; a weak D match, TRBD1 (6 bases). This CDR3 spans 14 amino acids. V was cut by 2 bases and J by 7 bases, with 14 bases left in between. The germline V gene encodes CDR1 SEHNR and CDR2 FQNEAQ (reference sequence). This chain's CDR3 is CASSLIREQGEAFF. CDR3 in DNA: TGTGCCAGCAGCTTAATCCGCGAACAGGGTGAAGCTTTCTTT.